These T cell receptor beta chains were read from a single sample in a study of T cells in Graves' hyperthyroidism and ophthalmopathy. MiXCR was run by TCRdb on the multiplex PCR reads, yielding one entry per CDR3 protein. The sample consists of about 410,000 distinct CDR3 sequences, roughly 14% of them appearing once. The sequencing input was blood. Receptor source: a man between 18 and 35 years old with Graves' ophthalmopathy. Each CDR3 is given with its conserved first and last residue. Each record gives: CDR3 DNA, CDR3 protein, D gene, clone size, J gene, V gene. The D gene is left open where the match is weak. For some rows the clone size is stated as once, few or many, or as a class when expanded; others skip it.

CDR3nt: TGTGCCAGCAGCAGGGGACAGGGGATCTATGGCTACACCTTC
CDR3aa: CASSRGQGIYGYTF
d_gene: TRBD1
abundance: many
j_gene: TRBJ1-2
v_gene: TRBV7-9

CDR3nt: TGTGCCAGTAGTAAGTCCCCTCGCATATCAACGTCCTACGAGCAGTACTTC
CDR3aa: CASSKSPRISTSYEQYF
d_gene: .
abundance: .
j_gene: TRBJ2-7
v_gene: TRBV19

CDR3nt: TGTGCCAGCAGCTCCGGGCCGGAATATGGCTACACCTTC
CDR3aa: CASSSGPEYGYTF
d_gene: .
abundance: many
j_gene: TRBJ1-2
v_gene: TRBV7-9

CDR3nt: TGTGCCAGCAGTTTACAGGGCTCCACAGATACGCAGTATTTT
CDR3aa: CASSLQGSTDTQYF
d_gene: .
abundance: many
j_gene: TRBJ2-3
v_gene: TRBV12-3/TRBV12-4

CDR3nt: TGTGCCAGCAGGGACACAGGGTCTCGGGGCTACACCTTC
CDR3aa: CASRDTGSRGYTF
d_gene: .
abundance: many
j_gene: TRBJ1-2
v_gene: TRBV12-3/TRBV12-4

CDR3nt: TGTGCCAGCAGTGGACAGAAGAAACTGTTTTTT
CDR3aa: CASSGQKKLFF
d_gene: .
abundance: few
j_gene: TRBJ1-4
v_gene: TRBV6-1

CDR3nt: TGTGCCAGCAGCTTATCTGTGAGTTACTTCGAGCAGTACTTC
CDR3aa: CASSLSVSYFEQYF
d_gene: .
abundance: .
j_gene: TRBJ2-7
v_gene: TRBV7-9

CDR3nt: TGTGCCAGCAGCTTTTATGACGCGGGGAATGAAAAACTGTTTTTT
CDR3aa: CASSFYDAGNEKLFF
d_gene: .
abundance: few
j_gene: TRBJ1-4
v_gene: TRBV7-9

CDR3nt: TGTGCCAGCAGCTTAGCCCACTCCTACGAGCAGTACTTC
CDR3aa: CASSLAHSYEQYF
d_gene: .
abundance: many
j_gene: TRBJ2-7
v_gene: TRBV7-9

CDR3nt: TGTGCCAGCAGCTTAGGGGGGCAGATCAACACTGAAGCTTTCTTT
CDR3aa: CASSLGGQINTEAFF
d_gene: .
abundance: few
j_gene: TRBJ1-1
v_gene: TRBV7-9

CDR3nt: TGTGCCACGGGGCGGGGGGTCCAAGAGACCCAGTACTTC
CDR3aa: CATGRGVQETQYF
d_gene: TRBD2
abundance: many
j_gene: TRBJ2-5
v_gene: TRBV7-2

CDR3nt: TGTGCCAGTAGTATTTCGCATGAAGGTGGGAATGAGCAGTTCTTC
CDR3aa: CASSISHEGGNEQFF
d_gene: .
abundance: few
j_gene: TRBJ2-1
v_gene: TRBV19

CDR3nt: TGTGCCAGTAGGACTAGCGGGGGCCTGGATACGCAGTATTTT
CDR3aa: CASRTSGGLDTQYF
d_gene: TRBD2
abundance: .
j_gene: TRBJ2-3
v_gene: TRBV19

CDR3nt: TGTGCCATCGGAGACAGGGATAATTCACCCCTCCACTTT
CDR3aa: CAIGDRDNSPLHF
d_gene: TRBD1
abundance: .
j_gene: TRBJ1-6
v_gene: TRBV10-3

CDR3nt: TGTGCCTGGAGTGTTCGGACAGGGACGTCAGGCTACACCTTC
CDR3aa: CAWSVRTGTSGYTF
d_gene: TRBD1
abundance: many
j_gene: TRBJ1-2
v_gene: TRBV30

CDR3nt: TGTGCCAGCAGTTTAGCGCGGGAACCGTTGACCGGGGAGCTGTTTTTT
CDR3aa: CASSLAREPLTGELFF
d_gene: .
abundance: many
j_gene: TRBJ2-2
v_gene: TRBV28

CDR3nt: TGTGCCAGCAGCTTGGAGGCAGGCCAAGAGACCCAGTACTTC
CDR3aa: CASSLEAGQETQYF
d_gene: .
abundance: few
j_gene: TRBJ2-5
v_gene: TRBV5-4

CDR3nt: TGTGCCAGCAGCGTAGTGGGGACTAGCGGGACCCAAAATGAGCAGTTCTTC
CDR3aa: CASSVVGTSGTQNEQFF
d_gene: TRBD2
abundance: .
j_gene: TRBJ2-1
v_gene: TRBV7-2

CDR3nt: TGTGCCAGCAGGGCCAGAGCCGGGAACCCCACAGATACGCAGTATTTT
CDR3aa: CASRARAGNPTDTQYF
d_gene: .
abundance: many
j_gene: TRBJ2-3
v_gene: TRBV7-9

CDR3nt: TGCAGCGTTGACGGGGCTAGCGGTTACAGCGATGAGCAGTTCTTC
CDR3aa: CSVDGASGYSDEQFF
d_gene: TRBD2
abundance: .
j_gene: TRBJ2-1
v_gene: TRBV29-1

CDR3nt: TGCAGTGCTAGAGGAAGACAGGGGGTACCGTTGAACACCGGGGAGCTGTTTTTT
CDR3aa: CSARGRQGVPLNTGELFF
d_gene: TRBD1
abundance: few
j_gene: TRBJ2-2
v_gene: TRBV20-1

CDR3nt: TGCGCCACCGGCGGGGGCGGGGGCCCACAAGAGACCCAGTACTTC
CDR3aa: CATGGGGGPQETQYF
d_gene: .
abundance: few
j_gene: TRBJ2-5
v_gene: TRBV5-1

CDR3nt: TGTGCCAGCAGCGTAGGGGTTGCGCAGACCCTCTATGGCTACACCTTC
CDR3aa: CASSVGVAQTLYGYTF
d_gene: .
abundance: .
j_gene: TRBJ1-2
v_gene: TRBV9

CDR3nt: TGTGCCAGCAAAGAAGGGACTACCTTTGAGCAGTACTTC
CDR3aa: CASKEGTTFEQYF
d_gene: TRBD2
abundance: few
j_gene: TRBJ2-7
v_gene: TRBV6-1

CDR3nt: TGTGCCAGCAGCTTAGTGGTCATCTCCTACGAGCAGTACTTC
CDR3aa: CASSLVVISYEQYF
d_gene: .
abundance: many
j_gene: TRBJ2-7
v_gene: TRBV7-2

CDR3nt: TGCAGTGCTAGTGGCACATATAGCAATCAGCCCCAGCATTTT
CDR3aa: CSASGTYSNQPQHF
d_gene: .
abundance: few
j_gene: TRBJ1-5
v_gene: TRBV20-1

CDR3nt: TGTGCCAGCAGCCTCGGGACAGGGTGGCAGACCGGGGAGCTGTTTTTT
CDR3aa: CASSLGTGWQTGELFF
d_gene: TRBD1
abundance: many
j_gene: TRBJ2-2
v_gene: TRBV3-1

CDR3nt: TGTGCCAGCAGCCAAGGAGACGCGTACACTGAAGCTTTCTTT
CDR3aa: CASSQGDAYTEAFF
d_gene: .
abundance: many
j_gene: TRBJ1-1
v_gene: TRBV3-1

CDR3nt: TGCGCCAGCAGCGCCAGGGACGAGAGCTCCTACGAGCAGTACTTC
CDR3aa: CASSARDESSYEQYF
d_gene: .
abundance: many
j_gene: TRBJ2-7
v_gene: TRBV5-1

CDR3nt: TGTGCCAGCAGCTCTGGGACAGGGGATGTATCGGATACGCAGTATTTT
CDR3aa: CASSSGTGDVSDTQYF
d_gene: TRBD1
abundance: .
j_gene: TRBJ2-3
v_gene: TRBV7-9

CDR3nt: TGTGCCAGCAGTCTAGACGGGACAGACCTAAACATTCAGTACTTC
CDR3aa: CASSLDGTDLNIQYF
d_gene: TRBD1
abundance: .
j_gene: TRBJ2-4
v_gene: TRBV27

CDR3nt: TGTGCCGGTAGTATCGGAGGCAGGCCCTACGAGCAGTACTTC
CDR3aa: CAGSIGGRPYEQYF
d_gene: .
abundance: .
j_gene: TRBJ2-7
v_gene: TRBV19

CDR3nt: TGTGCCAGCAAGACAACAGGTGCGGATCCTGAAGCTTTCTTT
CDR3aa: CASKTTGADPEAFF
d_gene: .
abundance: many
j_gene: TRBJ1-1
v_gene: TRBV6-1